Shown below are 29 T cell receptor beta chains from a single sample sequenced in a study of T cell repertoires in cytomegalovirus infection. For these receptors, no antigen is known. TCRdb passed the reads through MiXCR, listing each CDR3 protein once. The table has 350,000 to 400,000 distinct CDR3 sequences, around a third seen once; the top ten hold approximately 13%. This sample comprised cultured PBMCs, obtained from culture after CMV antigen stimulation. The receptors originated from a human donor in good health (CMV status not recorded). Some clones in this sample may be carry-over from other donors' samples.

The V call is TRBV30, the J call TRBJ2-3, with 7 bases identical to TRBD2. V lost 4 bases, J lost 2 bases, and 9 bases stayed unmatched. The CDR3 is made up of 15 amino acids. Germline V gene data show CDR1 as GTSNPN and CDR2 as SVGIG (reference sequence). The CDR3 sequence is CAWKRLADITDTQYF. The DNA of the CDR3 is TGTGCCTGGAAACGACTAGCTGACATCACAGATACGCAGTATTTT. The whole variable domain, filled in from reference TRBV30 and TRBJ2-3, reads SQTIHQWPATLVQPVGSPLSLECTVEGTSNPNLYWYRQAAGRGLQLLFYSVGIGQISSEVPQNLSASRPQDRQFILSSKKLLLSDSGFYLCAWKRLADITDTQYFGPGTRLTVL.

The chain couples TRBV6-2 or TRBV6-3 to TRBJ1-1; TRBD1 agrees at 8 bases. The trim removed 6 bases at V and 6 bases at J, leaving 9 bases unmatched. Germline V gives CDR1 MNHEY, CDR2 SVGEGT. This CDR3 region has 14 residues. CDR3 coding DNA: TGTGCCAGCAGGGCCGGACAGGGACCTGCTGAAGCTTTCTTT. It encodes CASRAGQGPAEAFF.

The V call is TRBV6-5, the J call TRBJ2-1; D unclear. V was trimmed by 6 bases and J by 9 bases, leaving 21 bases between them. The CDR3 runs to 15 residues. Germline assignment: CDR1 MNHEY and CDR2 SVGAGI. CDR3 coding DNA: TGTGCCAGCAGCAACCGACGCTCCTCCAGGAGTGAGCAGTTCTTC. This codes for CASSNRRSSRSEQFF.

CDR3 sequence reads: CASSQTTGWSTDTQYF. In DNA, the CDR3 is TGCGCCAGCAGCCAAACAACAGGGTGGAGCACAGATACGCAGTATTTT. This chain connects TRBV5-1 to TRBJ2-3; possibly TRBD1 for D (6 bases). With 4 bases removed from V and 0 bases from J, the gap between germline ends came to 15 bases. The CDR3 consists of 16 residues. Germline loops: CDR1 SGHRS, CDR2 YFSETQ.

This sequence joins TRBV20-1 and TRBJ2-3; the match to TRBD2 covers 15 bases. CDR1 is DFQATT and CDR2 is SNEGSKA in the germline V gene (reference sequence). V shed 2 bases and J 10 bases; nucleotides not matched to a gene: 13. The CDR3 has 17 residues. CDR3 coding DNA: TGCAGTGCTAGAACCGGACTAGCGGGAGGGCCAAGTGGAGCGCAGTATTTT. Protein: CSARTGLAGGPSGAQYF.

This chain joins TRBV6-5 and TRBJ2-2, with a tentative D call TRBD2 (6 bases). Trimming stripped 4 bases from V and 6 bases from J, with 12 bases between. The V gene's germline CDR1 is MNHEY and CDR2 SVGAGI. The CDR3 spans 14 residues. Here the CDR3 DNA reads TGTGCCAGCAGTTCCCTAGCGTGGGCCGGGGAGCTGTTTTTT. Encoded protein: CASSSLAWAGELFF.

The chain carries TRBV20-1 and TRBJ2-3; D is ambiguous. The CDR3 loop spans 15 amino acids. V was shortened by 2 bases and J by 2 bases, with 14 bases between the two germline ends. Per the germline V gene, CDR1 is DFQATT and CDR2 is SNEGSKA (reference sequence). The CDR3 here is CSARMPTQNTDTQYF. The CDR3 DNA reads TGCAGTGCTAGAATGCCTACCCAAAACACAGATACGCAGTATTTT.

The chain combines TRBV4-2 with TRBJ1-1; D call uncertain. CDR3 size: 16 residues. The V and J ends lost 4 bases and 3 bases respectively, with 18 bases between them. Germline CDR1 is LGHNA and CDR2 is YNFKEQ. The CDR3 DNA reads TGTGCCAGCAGCCTGGAAGACTGGGGAGAGGACACTGAAGCTTTCTTT. As protein: CASSLEDWGEDTEAFF.

This clonotype has a handful of counts. The CDR3 is CASSQAYYGYTF. The CDR3 bases are TGTGCCAGCAGCCAAGCCTACTATGGCTACACCTTC. The V call is TRBV14, the J call TRBJ1-2; D is unresolved. Deletions cut 1 base from V and 3 bases from J, with 3 bases between. The CDR3 has 12 amino acids. Germline CDR1 reads SGHDN; CDR2 reads FVKESK.

The chain combines TRBV7-3 with TRBJ2-3; D is unclear. Germline V gene data show CDR1 as SGHTA and CDR2 as FQGTGA. The CDR3 contains 15 residues. Trimming took off 5 bases at V and 0 bases at J, with 12 bases between the two ends. CDR3 in DNA: TGTGCCAGCAGCAAGGACGGAGTTAGCACAGATACGCAGTATTTT. It translates to CASSKDGVSTDTQYF.

A word on this clonotype: This likely comes from a read error, as the CDR3 has no conserved phenylalanine or tryptophan at its end. The chain joins TRBV12-3 or TRBV12-4 to TRBJ2-2, with D unclear. The length of the CDR3 is 11 residues. The V end was cut by 6 bases, the J end by 8 bases, with 7 bases between. DNA of the CDR3: TGTGCCAGCAGCGGGCCGGGGGAGCTGTTTTCT. It specifies CASSGPGELFS.

The V call is TRBV5-1, the J call TRBJ2-7, with 12 bases that match TRBD2. Germline CDR1 SGHRS, CDR2 YFSETQ. This CDR3 has 17 amino acids. Germline trimming cut 2 bases from V and 2 bases from J; bases unmatched to any gene: 8. The CDR3 is CASSFSRLAGGAYEQYF. The DNA for the CDR3 is TGCGCCAGCAGCTTCAGTCGGCTAGCGGGAGGGGCCTACGAGCAGTACTTC.

This clonotype has a count of ten or more. The rearrangement uses TRBV7-2 and TRBJ2-3; D remains ambiguous. The CDR3 has 13 amino acids. The V gene lost 6 bases and the J gene lost 0 bases, with 7 bases spanning the gap. In germline, CDR1 is SGHTA, CDR2 FQGNSA. As DNA, the CDR3 is TGTGCCAGCAGGTTTGCTAGCACAGATACGCAGTATTTT. This encodes CASRFASTDTQYF.

V usage is TRBV7-8 and J usage is TRBJ2-7; 12 bases align to TRBD2. The CDR3 contains 16 residues. Germline lookup yields CDR1 SGHVS and CDR2 FQNEAQ. Trimming at V came to 4 bases and at J to 0 bases, leaving 4 bases not matched to a gene. The CDR3 sequence: CASSSRTSGNSYEQYF. The CDR3 DNA reads TGTGCCAGCAGCTCCCGGACTAGCGGGAACTCCTACGAGCAGTACTTC.

This clonotype was seen repeatedly, ten times or more. The chain employs TRBV7-2 and TRBJ1-1; perhaps TRBD1 as D (5 bases). In germline, CDR1 is SGHTA, CDR2 FQGNSA. This CDR3 has 13 residues. Trimming shortened V by 4 bases and J by 3 bases, and 9 bases separated the two germline ends. The DNA of the CDR3 is TGTGCCAGCAGCTCCACAGGATACACTGAAGCTTTCTTT. Translation gives CASSSTGYTEAFF.

This clonotype was picked up a small number of times. The rearrangement links TRBV6-4 to TRBJ1-1, with D hard to call. The CDR3 consists of 14 residues. Trimming shortened V by 0 bases and J by 6 bases, and 11 bases separated the two germline ends. CDR1 MRHNA and CDR2 SNTAGT come from the germline V gene. The CDR3 protein is CASSDSGFGSEAFF. CDR3 nucleotide sequence: TGTGCCAGCAGTGACTCCGGGTTTGGTTCTGAAGCTTTCTTT.

In this sample, this clonotype turned up a few times. This chain uses TRBV7-2 with TRBJ1-5; D may be TRBD1 (6 bases). CDR3 length: 15 residues. Germline V gene sequence: CDR1 SGHTA, CDR2 FQGNSA. The V end was cut by 3 bases, the J end by 0 bases, with 9 bases between. The CDR3 DNA is TGTGCCAGCAGCTTGGACAGTAATAGCAATCAGCCCCAGCATTTT. It yields the protein CASSLDSNSNQPQHF.

This clonotype appeared a single time. This sequence joins TRBV11-2 and TRBJ2-1; D gene ambiguous. This CDR3 is built from 14 residues. Trimming shortened V by 5 bases and J by 9 bases, and 17 bases separated the two germline ends. The germline V gene has CDR1 SGHAT and CDR2 FQNNGV. In DNA, the CDR3 is TGTGCCAGCAGCCCCCCCCCGGGCACCGGTGAGCAGTTCTTC. It is translated as CASSPPPGTGEQFF.

The table lists this clonotype with many counts. This sequence joins TRBV11-2 and TRBJ1-1; D unresolved. This CDR3 is built from 15 residues. The V end lost 5 bases, the J end lost 0 bases, and 13 bases lay between the germline ends. Germline V lookup: CDR1 SGHAT, CDR2 FQNNGV. CDR3 protein: CASSLQVYLNTEAFF. CDR3 DNA: TGTGCCAGCAGCCTGCAGGTATACCTGAACACTGAAGCTTTCTTT.

This chain connects TRBV5-1 to TRBJ2-1, with 7 bases matching TRBD2. Trimming at V came to 5 bases and at J to 5 bases, leaving 10 bases not matched to a gene. The CDR3 consists of 15 residues. The germline V gene encodes CDR1 SGHRS and CDR2 YFSETQ. The CDR3 here is CASSKEAGIDNEQFF. The DNA of the CDR3 is TGCGCCAGCAGTAAGGAAGCGGGAATCGACAATGAGCAGTTCTTC.

There are many counts of this clonotype. This chain joins TRBV7-2 and TRBJ2-5; D unclear. Deletions cut 5 bases from V and 1 base from J, with 14 bases between. CDR1 and CDR2 (germline): SGHTA, FQGNSA. This CDR3 contains 15 residues. CDR3: CASSPYGWVQETQYF. The CDR3 nucleotides are TGTGCCAGCAGCCCCTACGGGTGGGTCCAAGAGACCCAGTACTTC.

The chain links TRBV7-2 to TRBJ2-1; the D gene could be TRBD1 or TRBD2 (7 bases each). Germline V gene sequence: CDR1 SGHTA, CDR2 FQGNSA. Trimming removed 4 bases from V and 0 bases from J, with 16 bases in between. The CDR3 extends over 17 amino acids. CDR3 loop: CASSSGRGQSSYNEQFF. In DNA, the CDR3 is TGTGCCAGCAGCTCGGGGAGGGGGCAGAGCTCCTACAATGAGCAGTTCTTC.

The chain has TRBV11-2 and TRBJ2-3, with 8 bases lining up with TRBD2. Per the germline V gene, CDR1 is SGHAT and CDR2 is FQNNGV. The CDR3 loop spans 16 amino acids. V lost 6 bases, J lost 4 bases, and 12 bases stayed unmatched. This CDR3 reads CASRDQRERLSDTQYF. The CDR3 region has the DNA TGTGCCAGCAGGGATCAGCGGGAGAGGTTATCAGATACGCAGTATTTT.

This clonotype was counted only a few times. The chain carries TRBV5-4 and TRBJ1-1, with TRBD1 identical over 9 bases. The V gene's germline CDR1 is SGHNT and CDR2 YYREEE (reference sequence). The CDR3 is 14 amino acids. Losses at the gene ends were 4 bases for V and 5 bases for J; bases not matched to a gene: 6. CDR3 sequence reads: CASSLWDRETEAFF. The DNA of the CDR3 is TGTGCCAGCAGCCTGTGGGACAGGGAAACTGAAGCTTTCTTT.

V gene TRBV7-6 combines with J gene TRBJ2-2; 7 nucleotides agree with TRBD1. J lost 1 base, V lost 5 bases, and 7 bases had no gene match. The CDR3 has 16 residues. From germline, CDR1 is SGHVS and CDR2 FNYEAQ. The CDR3 nucleotides read TGTGCCAGCAGCAAAGAGACAGGGAAGAACACCGGGGAGCTGTTTTTT. Translation: CASSKETGKNTGELFF.

The chain couples TRBV4-1 to TRBJ2-1; the D gene is possibly TRBD2 (6 bases). V was pared by 0 bases and J by 2 bases, with 11 bases between. Germline CDR1 and CDR2: MGHRA and YSYEKL. The CDR3 has 16 amino acids. This CDR3 is CASSQETGVPYNEQFF. CDR3 sequence (DNA): TGCGCCAGCAGCCAAGAAACGGGAGTCCCCTACAATGAGCAGTTCTTC.

This clonotype was detected many times. The genes are TRBV18 and TRBJ1-1; unclear D gene. CDR1 and CDR2 from the germline V gene are KGHSH and LQKENI. This CDR3 comprises 13 residues. The germline V and J ends were trimmed by 6 bases and 1 base, with 9 bases remaining between them. CDR3 residues: CASSRAGNTEAFF. The CDR3 nucleotides read TGTGCCAGCTCGCGGGCCGGGAACACTGAAGCTTTCTTT.

This clonotype was detected a few times. The chain carries TRBV12-3 or TRBV12-4 and TRBJ2-3; a weak D match, TRBD1 (5 bases). V lost 5 bases and J lost 8, with 11 bases in between. The CDR3 runs to 12 residues. The CDR3 sequence is CASSTDRGTQYF. CDR3 sequence (DNA): TGTGCCAGCAGTACCGACAGAGGTACGCAGTATTTT.

V gene TRBV27 combines with J gene TRBJ2-3; TRBD2 matches 8 bases. The CDR3 runs 14 residues. Germline assignment: CDR1 MNHEY and CDR2 SMNVEV (reference sequence). The V gene end was trimmed by 10 bases and the J gene end by 4 bases; junction bases not matched to a gene: 10. The CDR3 region is CATGRGISPDTQYF. The CDR3 region has the DNA TGTGCCACCGGGAGGGGTATAAGCCCAGATACGCAGTATTTT.